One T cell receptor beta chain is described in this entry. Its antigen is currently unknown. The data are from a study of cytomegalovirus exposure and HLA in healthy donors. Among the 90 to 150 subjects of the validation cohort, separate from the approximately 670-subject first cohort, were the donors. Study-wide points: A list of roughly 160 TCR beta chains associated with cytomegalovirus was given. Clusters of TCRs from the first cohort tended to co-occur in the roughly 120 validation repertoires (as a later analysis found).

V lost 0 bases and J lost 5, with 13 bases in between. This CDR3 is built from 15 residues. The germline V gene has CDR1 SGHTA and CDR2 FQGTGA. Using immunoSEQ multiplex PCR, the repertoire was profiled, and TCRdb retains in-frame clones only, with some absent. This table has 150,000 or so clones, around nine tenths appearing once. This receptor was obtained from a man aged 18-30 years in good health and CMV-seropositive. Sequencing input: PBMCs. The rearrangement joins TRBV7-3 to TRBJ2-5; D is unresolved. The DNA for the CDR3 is TGTGCCAGCAGCTTAACAGCCCAGGCCACGGAGACCCAGTACTTC. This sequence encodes CASSLTAQATETQYF.